A single sample is the source of the 6 T cell receptor beta chains below, sequenced in a study of T cells in Graves' hyperthyroidism and ophthalmopathy. TCR beta CDR3 region amplification was performed from RNA transcripts. The primer set for the first-round RT-PCR of the TCR CDR3 was HTBI. TCRdb re-called the multiplex PCR reads through MiXCR, storing one row per CDR3 protein. The sample lists 730,000 or so distinct CDR3 sequences, 18% occurring once. Sequenced material: blood. Every receptor here comes from a woman aged 45-59 years with Graves' hyperthyroidism that later progressed to Graves' ophthalmopathy.

This clonotype was counted only a few times. The chain has TRBV29-1 and TRBJ2-3, with 11 bases identical to TRBD2. This CDR3 is 14 amino acids long. V shed 4 bases and J 2 bases; nucleotides not matched to a gene: 2. Per germline, CDR1 SQVTM and CDR2 ANQGSEA. In nucleotides, the CDR3 is TGCAGCGTTGCGACTAGCGGGGCCACAGATACGCAGTATTTT. It translates to CSVATSGATDTQYF.

In its sample, this clonotype was seen a few times. The gene calls are TRBV12-5 and TRBJ2-1, with D tentatively TRBD1 (6 bases). The CDR3 covers 14 residues. The V and J ends lost 2 bases and 13 bases respectively, with 18 bases between them. The germline V gene encodes CDR1 LGHNT and CDR2 FRNRAP. This CDR3 is CASGLYPLDRSQFF. CDR3 bases: TGTGCTAGTGGTTTGTACCCCCTTGACAGGAGCCAGTTCTTC.

This clonotype was seen more than once but under ten times. The V call is TRBV12-5, the J call TRBJ1-5; D unclear. The CDR3 is 17 residues long. The germline gives CDR1 LGHNT, CDR2 FRNRAP. Trimming pared 0 bases from V and 2 bases from J, leaving 14 bases between. The CDR3 reads CASGLVLGRVGNQPQHF. The CDR3 region has the DNA TGTGCTAGTGGTTTGGTATTAGGCAGAGTGGGCAATCAGCCCCAGCATTTT.

This clonotype was observed at least ten times. V usage is TRBV10-3 and J usage is TRBJ2-7, with 9 bases identical to TRBD2. Germline trimming cut 2 bases from V and 5 bases from J; bases unmatched to any gene: 4. This CDR3 contains 14 residues. Germline CDR1 ENHRY, CDR2 SYGVKD. The CDR3 reads CAISEASGIDEQYF. As DNA, the CDR3 is TGTGCCATCAGTGAGGCTAGCGGGATAGACGAGCAGTACTTC.

There are many counts of this clonotype. V is TRBV3-1 and J is TRBJ1-6; D not resolved. The germline V gene has CDR1 LGHDT and CDR2 YNNKEL (reference sequence). CDR3 length equals 17 residues. V was pared by 0 bases and J by 0 bases, with 9 bases between. CDR3 nucleotides: TGTGCCAGCAGCCAAGATGGCGCGAGCTCCTATAATTCACCCCTCCACTTT. Protein: CASSQDGASSYNSPLHF.

This chain connects TRBV7-3 to TRBJ2-1, with D possibly matching TRBD1 (6 bases). The CDR3 sequence is 14 residues long. Trimming cost V 5 bases and J 8 bases, with 16 bases left between them. Germline V gene lookup returns CDR1 SGHTA and CDR2 FQGTGA. CDR3 sequence: CASSPIPDSHEQFF. In DNA form, the CDR3 reads TGTGCCAGCAGCCCCATCCCGGACAGCCATGAGCAGTTCTTC.